This T cell receptor (beta chain) emerged from a study of response to subunit inactivated influenza vaccine (dated by TCRdb to 2017 to 2018). Background for the entire study: Deep quantitative profiling of the T cell receptor repertoire was used in the study to follow responses to a trivalent subunit inactivated influenza vaccine.

This clonotype has just a few counts. Its antigen is not yet known. Base qualities are missing; no much larger clone stands one base away. Broader findings and caveats from the paper: It was suggested by the authors that each seasonal influenza vaccination may recruit only a limited number of new T cells.

The protocol used for the library was RT-PCR. Sequencing instrument: Illumina HiSeq 2500. Clones were called with MiXCR by TCRdb after fastp trimmed the public reads at Q25, and only in-frame beta chains were retained. A single entry per CDR3 protein holds the most common genes and DNA from its merged rows. This sample lists about 700,000 distinct CDR3 sequences; around 13% were detected once. The ten largest clones add up to less than 9% of the sample. V is cut by 6 bases and J by 4 bases, and the space between the germline ends is 14 bases. The CDR3 goes from the cysteine to the phenylalanine over 14 residues. Only the CDR3 DNA is retained, 42 bases long and in frame from the first base. Based on the germline V gene, the CDR1 and CDR2 sequences are SGHNT and YENEEA.

The sequence joins TRBV11-3 to TRBJ2-3; TRBD1 is a possible D gene, resting on 5 matching bases. The TCR sequence derives from a man over 45 who received an inactivated influenza vaccine. Donor details come from another sample of the same person, matched by shared clones. This specimen was PBMCs from blood, taken 14 to 15 days before vaccination. The CDR3 is CASSQGSAADTQYF. DNA sequence: TGTGCCAGCAGTCAGGGCTCTGCCGCAGATACGCAGTATTTT.